These 29 T cell receptor beta chains originate from one sample sequenced in a study of cytomegalovirus exposure and HLA in healthy donors. Primers included in the PCR were 60 Vbeta and 13 Jbeta primers. The repertoire was sequenced with immunoSEQ multiplex PCR; TCRdb's copy has only in-frame clones and lacks some. Here the sample spans under 200,000 clones, roughly 88% being singletons. Source material: PBMCs. These receptors all come from a man in his forties or fifties in good health and CMV-seropositive.

This clone was found once. The genes are TRBV28 and TRBJ2-7, with 8 bases that match TRBD1. V lost 6 bases, J lost 4 bases, and 11 bases stayed unmatched. Germline assignment: CDR1 MDHEN and CDR2 SYDVKM. This CDR3 is 15 amino acids long. The CDR3 loop reads CASSRAGQGRYEQYV. The CDR3 DNA reads TGTGCCAGCAGCCGGGCCGGACAGGGACGGTACGAGCAGTACGTC.

This clone showed up just once. V usage is TRBV2 and J usage is TRBJ1-5; TRBD1 is a possible D gene (6 bases). Germline V gene sequence: CDR1 SNHLY, CDR2 FYNNEI. The CDR3 has 14 amino acids. Trimming took off 6 bases at V and 3 bases at J, with 12 bases between the two ends. The CDR3 DNA reads as TGTGCCAGCAGCCCATTGGGGGCCAATCAGCCCCAGCATTTT. This gives the protein CASSPLGANQPQHF.

V usage is TRBV5-4 and J usage is TRBJ2-5; 7 nucleotides agree with TRBD2. The CDR3 has 14 residues. J was trimmed by 9 bases and V by 4 bases; bases with no gene match: 12. CDR1 and CDR2 from the germline V gene are SGHNT and YYREEE (reference sequence). DNA for the CDR3: TGTGCCAGCAGCCCCCGGGCGGGGGAGGAGCCCCAGTACTTC. Protein product: CASSPRAGEEPQYF.

The chain couples TRBV27 to TRBJ2-1; 13 positions match TRBD2. The V segment lost 6 bases and the J segment 7 bases; nucleotides outside the gene matches: 6. The CDR3 is 15 amino acids. Germline CDR1 MNHEY, CDR2 SMNVEV (reference sequence). Here the CDR3 reads CASRPGTSGTNEQFF. The CDR3 bases are TGTGCCAGCAGGCCCGGGACTAGCGGGACAAATGAGCAGTTCTTC.

The rearrangement links TRBV19 to TRBJ2-1; possible D gene TRBD2, 5 bases. Trimming removed 3 bases at V and 5 bases at J, with 11 bases between. Looked up from germline, CDR1 is LNHDA and CDR2 is SQIVND (reference sequence). The CDR3 has 14 amino acids. CDR3 nucleotide sequence: TGTGCCAGTAGTATCCCCCAGCGGCACAATGAGCAGTTCTTC. This encodes CASSIPQRHNEQFF.

The rearrangement uses TRBV4-1 and TRBJ2-2, with D possibly matching TRBD1 (6 bases). The CDR3 runs 16 residues. Per the germline V gene, CDR1 is MGHRA and CDR2 is YSYEKL. V dropped 0 bases and J dropped 3 bases, with 11 bases sitting between them. For the CDR3, the DNA is TGCGCCAGCAGCCAAGATCTGGGGGCCTACACCGGGGAGCTGTTTTTT. Translated, it gives CASSQDLGAYTGELFF.

The genes are TRBV6-5 and TRBJ2-1; TRBD2 matches 14 bases. Trimming at V came to 6 bases and at J to 8 bases, leaving 0 bases not matched to a gene. In germline, CDR1 is MNHEY, CDR2 SVGAGI. CDR3 length: 13 residues. CDR3 DNA sequence: TGTGCCAGCAGGACTAGCGGGAGGGATGAGCAGTTCTTC. This translates into CASRTSGRDEQFF.

The chain has TRBV2 and TRBJ2-1; TRBD2 matches at 7 bases. Trimming at V came to 0 bases and at J to 9 bases, leaving 5 bases not matched to a gene. Germline V gene lookup returns CDR1 SNHLY and CDR2 FYNNEI. The CDR3 totals 14 residues. CDR3 sequence: CASSEAPGGGEQFF. The CDR3 DNA reads as TGTGCCAGCAGTGAAGCACCGGGGGGAGGTGAGCAGTTCTTC.

This chain joins TRBV19 and TRBJ2-5; tentative D call: TRBD1 (6 bases). Germline CDR1 reads LNHDA; CDR2 reads SQIVND (reference sequence). V dropped 3 bases and J dropped 5 bases, with 13 bases sitting between them. The CDR3 has 14 amino acids. In DNA, the CDR3 is TGTGCCAGTAGTATTCAACAGGGACCTGAGACCCAGTACTTC. Protein sequence: CASSIQQGPETQYF.

The chain is built from TRBV18 and TRBJ1-5; 9 nucleotides match TRBD1. Germline CDR1 reads KGHSH; CDR2 reads LQKENI. The trim removed 9 bases at V and 6 bases at J, leaving 6 bases unmatched. The CDR3 consists of 13 residues. The CDR3 loop is CASTGGFGQPQHF. CDR3 in DNA: TGTGCCAGTACAGGGGGCTTTGGTCAGCCCCAGCATTTT.

This chain joins TRBV18 and TRBJ2-3; TRBD2 agrees at 14 bases. Germline V gene sequence: CDR1 KGHSH, CDR2 LQKENI. Trimming at V came to 1 base and at J to 1 base, leaving 4 bases not matched to a gene. The CDR3 is 18 amino acids. In DNA, the CDR3 is TGTGCCAGCTCACCACTATCGGGACTAGCGGGGGGCACAGATACGCAGTATTTT. It is translated as CASSPLSGLAGGTDTQYF.

CDR3 amino acids: CASSFRGGDTEAFF. CDR3 coding DNA: TGTGCCAGCAGCTTTCGAGGGGGGGACACTGAAGCTTTCTTT. The chain has TRBV7-3 and TRBJ1-1; possibly TRBD1 for D (6 bases). Trimming took off 3 bases at V and 3 bases at J, with 11 bases between the two ends. Germline CDR1 SGHTA, CDR2 FQGTGA. The CDR3 runs to 14 residues.

V is TRBV6-5 and J is TRBJ2-1, with 12 positions matching TRBD2. The ends lost 6 bases at V and 9 bases at J; junction bases unmatched: 9. Germline CDR1 reads MNHEY; CDR2 reads SVGAGI. The CDR3 loop spans 15 amino acids. CDR3 region: CASSRGLAGSGEQFF. CDR3 coding DNA: TGTGCCAGCAGCCGTGGACTAGCGGGGTCGGGTGAGCAGTTCTTC.

The table lists this clone with a count of one. This chain links TRBV5-1 with TRBJ2-7, with TRBD2 matching 7 bases. This CDR3 is built from 18 residues. The V and J ends lost 5 bases and 0 bases, in that order; junction bases with no gene match: 17. Germline assignment: CDR1 SGHRS and CDR2 YFSETQ. The DNA of the CDR3 is TGCGCCAGCAGTCCCCAGGCAACTATGCGGGGGAGCTCCTACGAGCAGTACTTC. This encodes CASSPQATMRGSSYEQYF.

This chain connects TRBV19 to TRBJ1-4; TRBD1 aligns across 7 bases. V shed 1 base, J shed 7 bases, and the junction held 6 bases outside the gene matches. The CDR3 runs 15 residues. Germline values: CDR1 LNHDA, CDR2 SQIVND (reference sequence). Here the CDR3 DNA reads TGTGCCAGTAGTATAGGTGGGACAGAAATTGAAAAACTGTTTTTT. Translating gives CASSIGGTEIEKLFF.

V and J are TRBV7-2 and TRBJ2-7; maybe TRBD2 (6 bases). The germline gives CDR1 SGHTA, CDR2 FQGNSA. The CDR3 spans 13 residues. V gave up 1 base and J gave up 6 bases, with 10 bases separating them. Here the CDR3 DNA reads TGTGCCAGCAGCTTAGTCCTAGCGTCCGAGCAGTACGTC. This sequence encodes CASSLVLASEQYV.

J is TRBJ2-7 and V is TRBV21-1; TRBD1, the D gene given by the table, was not confirmed from the DNA. TRBV21-1 is designated a pseudogene. The CDR3 is 16 residues long. The CDR3 region has the DNA TGTGCCAGCAGCTTTCCGACGTGCCCAGGCTCCTACGAGCAGTACGTC. Translation gives CASSFPTCPGSYEQYV.

This clone was observed once. V and J are TRBV6-5 and TRBJ2-7; D call uncertain. This CDR3 is 11 amino acids long. Per the germline V gene, CDR1 is MNHEY and CDR2 is SVGAGI. Trimming stripped 2 bases from V and 7 bases from J, with 6 bases between. In DNA, the CDR3 is TGTGCCAGCAGTTACGGCGGTGAGCAGTACGTC. This translates into CASSYGGEQYV.

The chain is built from TRBV5-1 and TRBJ1-1; D is unclear. The CDR3 covers 14 residues. The germline V gene encodes CDR1 SGHRS and CDR2 YFSETQ. V shed 5 bases and J shed 5 bases, with 16 bases lying between them. Here the CDR3 reads CASSLVPGGTEAFF. The CDR3, as DNA: TGCGCCAGCAGTCTCGTCCCAGGTGGGACTGAAGCTTTCTTT. Filled out from reference TRBV5-1 and TRBJ1-1, the complete variable domain reads KAGVTQTPRYLIKTRGQQVTLSCSPISGHRSVSWYQQTPGQGLQFLFEYFSETQRNKGNFPGRFSGRQFSNSRSEMNVSTLELGDSALYLCASSLVPGGTEAFFGQGTRLTVV.

The table lists this clone with a count of one. The chain employs TRBV28 and TRBJ2-2; the D gene is possibly TRBD2 (7 bases). Trimming pared 5 bases from V and 8 bases from J, leaving 24 bases between. The germline gives CDR1 MDHEN, CDR2 SYDVKM. There are 17 residues in the CDR3. CDR3 bases: TGTGCCAGCAGTCCTCGGGGGGCGGGGGTCACGGCGGGGGAGCTGTTTTTT. This gives the protein CASSPRGAGVTAGELFF.

This chain links TRBV6-6 with TRBJ2-1, with D tentatively TRBD2 (6 bases). Germline V CDR1 and CDR2: MNHNY, SVGAGI (reference sequence). The V end lost 7 bases, the J end lost 0 bases, and 10 bases lay between the germline ends. The CDR3 length is 14 residues. The CDR3 region has the DNA TGTGCCAGCACCCACGGGGGCTCCTACAATGAGCAGTTCTTC. This sequence encodes CASTHGGSYNEQFF.

The rearrangement uses TRBV9 and TRBJ2-2; D perhaps matches TRBD2 (5 bases). Germline V CDR1 and CDR2: SGDLS, YYNGEE. Trimming cost V 3 bases and J 5 bases, with 11 bases left between them. The CDR3 has 14 amino acids. CDR3 in DNA: TGTGCCAGCAGCGGGAGGCCTTCTACCGGGGAGCTGTTTTTT. Its protein product is CASSGRPSTGELFF.

This sequence joins TRBV29-1 and TRBJ1-2; D may be TRBD1 (6 bases). The V gene lost 5 bases and the J gene lost 4 bases, with 20 bases spanning the gap. The CDR3 length is 15 residues. Per germline, CDR1 SQVTM and CDR2 ANQGSEA. The CDR3 region is CSVISPTGYAYGYTF. The CDR3 nucleotides read TGCAGCGTTATCAGCCCCACAGGGTATGCCTATGGCTACACCTTC.

This chain joins TRBV5-1 and TRBJ1-1, with D possibly TRBD1 on 5 matching bases. The germline V gene has CDR1 SGHRS and CDR2 YFSETQ. Trimming took 4 bases from V and 1 from J, leaving 11 bases between them. The CDR3 loop spans 14 amino acids. The CDR3 DNA is TGCGCCAGCAGCCCCGGGGGGGGGAACACTGAAGCTTTCTTT. It yields the protein CASSPGGGNTEAFF.

The chain uses TRBV10-3 and TRBJ1-1; 9 nucleotides agree with TRBD1. Germline V gene lookup returns CDR1 ENHRY and CDR2 SYGVKD. The CDR3 totals 14 residues. V was clipped by 7 bases and J by 0 bases; unmatched bases: 3. CDR3 sequence (DNA): TGTGCCATCAATAACAGGGGGCTGAACACTGAAGCTTTCTTT. Translating it yields CAINNRGLNTEAFF.

This clone showed up just a few times. The junction differs from germline at one of its ends, possibly a read error. The chain joins TRBV7-8 to TRBJ2-5; TRBD1 might be the D (6 bases). CDR3 length equals 13 residues. Germline V gene sequence: CDR1 SGHVS, CDR2 FQNEAQ. For the CDR3, the DNA is TGCTTATCCACGAGGGGGTACCAAGAGACCCAGTACTTC. Translating it yields CLSTRGYQETQYF.

The CDR3 is CASSYLGGGEQFF. As DNA, the CDR3 is TGTGCCAGCAGTTACTTAGGGGGGGGTGAGCAGTTCTTC. The chain combines TRBV6-5 with TRBJ2-1; D perhaps matches TRBD2 (7 bases). The CDR3 extends over 13 amino acids. V was pared by 1 base and J by 9 bases, with 10 bases between. The germline gives CDR1 MNHEY, CDR2 SVGAGI.

V and J are TRBV5-1 and TRBJ2-1, with D perhaps matching TRBD1 (6 bases). CDR1 and CDR2 (germline): SGHRS, YFSETQ. There are 14 residues in the CDR3. Trimming stripped 4 bases from V and 7 bases from J, with 15 bases between. The CDR3, as DNA: TGCGCCAGCAGCGTAGGAACAGGGTGGAATGAGCAGTTCTTC. It codes for CASSVGTGWNEQFF.

The V and J genes are TRBV4-2 and TRBJ2-7; TRBD1 matches at 7 bases. Germline CDR1 LGHNA, CDR2 YNFKEQ. The CDR3 consists of 15 residues. V gave up 4 bases and J gave up 0 bases; unmatched junction bases: 6. The CDR3 DNA follows: TGTGCCAGCAGCCCAGAAAGGACAGGCTCCTACGAGCAGTACTTC. Its translation is CASSPERTGSYEQYF.